The entry that follows covers one T cell receptor beta chain sequence. Healthy donors of bone marrow made up the group. Use of 60 Vbeta and 13 Jbeta primers characterized the PCR. Assay: immunoSEQ multiplex PCR; the TCRdb copy retains only in-frame clones and omits some. The sample has roughly 100,000 clones; the top ten hold 3% to 3.5%. Per germline, CDR1 SQVTM and CDR2 ANQGSEA. With V trimmed by 7 bases and J by 4 bases, 9 bases remained unmatched. The length of the CDR3 is 14 residues. The data stem from a study of cytomegalovirus exposure and HLA in healthy donors. This chain links TRBV29-1 with TRBJ2-2, with 7 bases fitting TRBD1. Sample: PBMCs. This receptor was identified in a man aged 35-49 years in good health and CMV-seronegative. The CDR3 DNA reads TGCAGCGCCGGACAGGTCGTGGGCACCGGGGAGCTGTTTTTT. It yields the protein CSAGQVVGTGELFF.